Shown below are 5 T cell receptor beta chains from a single sample sequenced in a study of T cells in Graves' hyperthyroidism and ophthalmopathy. Using RNA transcripts as the source, TCR beta CDR3 regions were amplified. Initially, a first-round RT-PCR of the TCR CDR3 employed the HTBI primer set. TCRdb redid the calling of the multiplex PCR reads with MiXCR, one entry per CDR3 protein. The data contain 500,000 to 650,000 distinct CDR3 sequences, 17% of them singletons. Sequencing was carried out using blood. Receptors were obtained from a woman aged 18-29 years with Graves' ophthalmopathy.

The chain couples TRBV3-1 to TRBJ2-3, with a weak D call TRBD2 (7 bases). The V end lost 6 bases, the J end lost 4 bases, and 17 bases lay between the germline ends. Germline V gives CDR1 LGHDT, CDR2 YNNKEL (reference sequence). CDR3 size: 15 residues. CDR3 DNA: TGTGCCAGCAGTAATGGGGGGGGCCTAGCAGATACGCAGTATTTT. This encodes CASSNGGGLADTQYF.

The chain couples TRBV19 to TRBJ2-2, with 12 nucleotides matching TRBD2. CDR3 length: 17 residues. The V and J ends lost 5 bases and 2 bases, in that order; junction bases with no gene match: 6. Germline CDR1 and CDR2: LNHDA and SQIVND (reference sequence). CDR3 loop: CASSPTSGRLNTGELFF. CDR3 bases: TGTGCCAGTAGTCCAACTAGCGGGAGGCTAAACACCGGGGAGCTGTTTTTT.

At least ten counts were recorded for this clonotype. The J gene is TRBJ2-1, the V gene TRBV28, with D possibly matching TRBD1 (6 bases). The CDR3 runs to 13 residues. V gave up 8 bases and J gave up 4 bases, with 12 bases separating them. Germline CDR1 MDHEN, CDR2 SYDVKM. The CDR3 here is CASLTQGYNEQFF. The CDR3 DNA is TGTGCCAGCTTGACACAGGGATACAATGAGCAGTTCTTC.

This clonotype was counted ten times or more. This sequence joins TRBV7-2 and TRBJ2-3; 7 nucleotides agree with TRBD2. CDR1 SGHTA and CDR2 FQGNSA come from the germline V gene. V dropped 5 bases and J dropped 6; count of bases not matched to a gene: 14. This CDR3 region has 16 residues. CDR3 bases: TGTGCCAGCAGCCTAACGTCGGGGAGGGCCAGTGATACGCAGTATTTT. This codes for CASSLTSGRASDTQYF.

The chain's CDR3 is CSVGGIGQGAMNEQFF. In DNA, the CDR3 is TGCAGCGTTGGGGGGATCGGACAGGGGGCCATGAATGAGCAGTTCTTC. V gene TRBV29-1 combines with J gene TRBJ2-1; 11 bases align to TRBD1. V lost 4 bases and J lost 7; bases outside the gene matches: 12. CDR3 size: 16 residues. From germline, CDR1 is SQVTM and CDR2 ANQGSEA.